This TCR beta chain was identified during a study of control samples from healthy donors and cancer patients. Data came from immunoSEQ multiplex PCR; TCRdb stores just in-frame clones and leaves some out. Of approximately 70,000 clones in the sample, approximately 84% were seen once. The V gene lost 0 bases and the J gene lost 4 bases, with 6 bases spanning the gap. This CDR3 is 13 amino acids long. V gene TRBV12-3 or TRBV12-4 combines with J gene TRBJ1-1, with D possibly being TRBD1 (6 bases). The TCR sequence derives from a man aged 50 to 59 in good health. Sequenced: blood. The CDR3 bases are TGTGCCAGCAGTTTAGCAGGGGGCACTGAAGCTTTCTTT. Encoded protein: CASSLAGGTEAFF.